The rows below give T cell receptor beta chains drawn from one sample of a study of CD8+ T cells in alopecia areata. Produced via immunoSEQ multiplex PCR; TCRdb's table is partial and in-frame only. The sample comprises about 140,000 clones, roughly 61% of which are singletons, and 5% to 7% rests with the top ten. The sample was CD4+ T cells sorted from blood, taken at week 0. These receptors were taken from a human donor with alopecia areata. The conserved cysteine and the conserved F or W are not part of the CDR3 here. Each record gives: J gene, clone size, V gene, D gene, CDR3 length, CDR3 protein. The D gene is left open where the match is weak. A clone size is listed for some rows: how often the clone was seen (once, few, many), or a class if it is expanded.

J: TRBJ2-3; size: many; V: TRBV7-2; D: -; length: 10; CDR3: ASPGDRATQY
J: TRBJ2-3; size: -; V: TRBV2; D: TRBD2; length: 10; CDR3: ASSGSGGGQY
J: TRBJ2-4; size: -; V: TRBV29-1; D: -; length: 8; CDR3: SVGENIQY
J: TRBJ1-1; size: -; V: TRBV4-2; D: -; length: 11; CDR3: ASSPRANTEAF
J: TRBJ2-5; size: -; V: TRBV6-1; D: TRBD1; length: 13; CDR3: ASSGGTGVSETQY
J: TRBJ2-7; size: -; V: TRBV6-6; D: TRBD2; length: 13; CDR3: ASSYPAGGLYEQY
J: TRBJ2-3; size: -; V: TRBV12-5; D: TRBD1; length: 14; CDR3: ASGLVTGGFADTQY
J: TRBJ2-1; size: -; V: TRBV29-1; D: -; length: 9; CDR3: SVSTLYEQF
J: TRBJ2-7; size: -; V: TRBV6-5; D: -; length: 11; CDR3: ASSYWDPLEQY
J: TRBJ2-5; size: once; V: TRBV6-6; D: -; length: 9; CDR3: ASSRVETQY
J: TRBJ1-4; size: -; V: TRBV30; D: -; length: 13; CDR3: AWSAGVTTNEKLF
J: TRBJ2-5; size: few; V: TRBV19; D: TRBD2; length: 13; CDR3: ASSIRASGEETQY
J: TRBJ1-4; size: -; V: TRBV6-6; D: TRBD1; length: 13; CDR3: ASSSGTGLNEKLF
J: TRBJ1-3; size: few; V: TRBV9; D: -; length: 12; CDR3: ASSVGQAARTIY
J: TRBJ1-5; size: -; V: TRBV6-4; D: -; length: 11; CDR3: ASNRAAVTAQH
J: TRBJ2-7; size: -; V: TRBV30; D: TRBD1; length: 11; CDR3: AWNQQGGHEQY
J: TRBJ2-6; size: few; V: TRBV10-3; D: TRBD1; length: 16; CDR3: AISERDRGVSGANVLT
J: TRBJ2-1; size: -; V: TRBV2; D: -; length: 7; CDR3: ASGDEQF
J: TRBJ2-3; size: few; V: TRBV21-1; D: -; length: 16; CDR3: ASSKFHPTSGGAYTQY
J: TRBJ1-2; size: -; V: TRBV30; D: TRBD1; length: 11; CDR3: AWTGQTGDGYT
J: TRBJ1-2; size: -; V: TRBV4-2; D: -; length: 13; CDR3: ASSQDRGQGYGYT
J: TRBJ1-1; size: -; V: TRBV7-8; D: -; length: 13; CDR3: ASSLEGRVITEAF
J: TRBJ2-5; size: -; V: TRBV5-1; D: TRBD2; length: 12; CDR3: ASRSGGAKETQY
J: TRBJ1-1; size: -; V: TRBV30; D: -; length: 11; CDR3: AWRGGAKSEAF
J: TRBJ2-3; size: once; V: TRBV4-1; D: -; length: 15; CDR3: ASSQDRGAGDPNTQY
J: TRBJ2-5; size: -; V: TRBV7-9; D: TRBD2; length: 13; CDR3: ASSLVEGLAVTQY
J: TRBJ2-7; size: -; V: TRBV4-3; D: -; length: 14; CDR3: ASSQDSQSPSYEQY
J: TRBJ2-5; size: few; V: TRBV5-1; D: -; length: 14; CDR3: ASSLARDTLQETQY
J: TRBJ2-5; size: few; V: TRBV29-1; D: -; length: 15; CDR3: SVEGDTTGHSQETQY
J: TRBJ1-2; size: -; V: TRBV6-5; D: -; length: 10; CDR3: ASSTPGISYT
J: TRBJ1-6; size: -; V: TRBV30; D: -; length: 11; CDR3: AWSPSGNSPLH
J: TRBJ1-1; size: -; V: TRBV4-2; D: -; length: 10; CDR3: ASSLGNTEAF
J: TRBJ2-7; size: -; V: TRBV27; D: TRBD1; length: 13; CDR3: ASRATGTGSYEQY
J: TRBJ2-1; size: few; V: TRBV6-5; D: TRBD1; length: 11; CDR3: ASSQTGFNEQF
J: TRBJ2-5; size: -; V: TRBV7-2; D: TRBD1; length: 15; CDR3: ASSSLPGQGSWETQY
J: TRBJ1-6; size: -; V: TRBV5-1; D: TRBD1; length: 12; CDR3: ASSPGTGNSPLH
J: TRBJ2-5; size: -; V: TRBV29-1; D: -; length: 13; CDR3: SVDLPPGGGETQY
J: TRBJ2-3; size: few; V: TRBV4-3; D: TRBD2; length: 16; CDR3: ASSQETARGGSTDTQY
J: TRBJ1-3; size: -; V: TRBV29-1; D: -; length: 11; CDR3: SVEVLGGNTIY
J: TRBJ2-1; size: few; V: TRBV30; D: TRBD2; length: 12; CDR3: AWSVAGNNNEQF
J: TRBJ2-5; size: -; V: TRBV30; D: -; length: 11; CDR3: AWNSGDQETQY
J: TRBJ1-1; size: few; V: TRBV7-9; D: TRBD1; length: 15; CDR3: ASSPHPGQGLRTEAF
J: TRBJ2-3; size: -; V: TRBV5-4; D: -; length: 12; CDR3: ASSLGHFTDTQY
J: TRBJ2-1; size: -; V: TRBV9; D: -; length: 13; CDR3: ASSRGLADYNEQF
J: TRBJ2-5; size: once; V: TRBV2; D: -; length: 11; CDR3: ASTREPQETQY
J: TRBJ2-7; size: -; V: TRBV7-9; D: TRBD1; length: 13; CDR3: ASSWGQGSRPEQY
J: TRBJ2-3; size: -; V: TRBV4-2; D: -; length: 13; CDR3: ASSQAAARTDTQY
J: TRBJ2-5; size: -; V: TRBV7-2; D: -; length: 12; CDR3: ASSFGLTQETQY
J: TRBJ2-2; size: -; V: TRBV29-1; D: -; length: 12; CDR3: SVRVLETTGELF
J: TRBJ2-3; size: -; V: TRBV4-1; D: -; length: 13; CDR3: ASSQDFRGEDTQY
J: TRBJ2-7; size: once; V: TRBV5-1; D: -; length: 12; CDR3: ASSPPGNPYEQY
J: TRBJ2-7; size: -; V: TRBV11-2; D: -; length: 11; CDR3: ASGSGGGYEQY
J: TRBJ1-1; size: -; V: TRBV29-1; D: TRBD1; length: 13; CDR3: SVARGSGQTSGAF
J: TRBJ1-1; size: -; V: TRBV29-1; D: -; length: 11; CDR3: SVAREENTEAF
J: TRBJ1-6; size: -; V: TRBV5-6; D: TRBD1; length: 15; CDR3: ASSLRSGQGDNSPLH